This is a list of T cell receptor beta chains from one sample in a study of T-cell reconstitution after alpha-beta-depleted transplantation in children. TCRdb re-analysed the PCR reads in MiXCR, keeping a single row per CDR3 protein. Found here are approximately 210,000 distinct CDR3 sequences, more than 12% of them singletons; the top ten hold under 15%. Sequences were derived from PBMCs from the stem cell graft donor, sampled from the stem cell graft. The receptors shown here come from a human donor who donated a stem cell graft to a child with acute lymphoblastic leukemia. The conserved cysteine and the conserved F or W are not part of the CDR3 here.

>TRBV7-8|TRBJ2-2
ASSFREQAGELF
>TRBV30|TRBJ2-1
AWSRLDSGWLF
>TRBV20-1|TRBJ1-5
SASRQGNQPQH
>TRBV12-3/TRBV12-4|TRBJ2-1
ASTLWYLAGPHNEQF
>TRBV7-9|TRBJ2-1
ASRSMRTQNEQF
>TRBV20-1|TRBJ2-6
SATPGLSSGANVLT
>TRBV5-1|TRBJ1-1
ASSWEQGGTEAF
>TRBV2|TRBJ2-7
ASSKTVLAGSYEQY
>TRBV29-1|TRBJ1-2
SVMIGVGGYT
>TRBV12-3/TRBV12-4|TRBJ2-2
ASSPSRGRSTGELF
>TRBV12-3/TRBV12-4|TRBJ2-1
ASSQGNEQF
>TRBV27|TRBJ2-7
ASSFKVGQVYEQY
>TRBV20-1|TRBJ2-1
SAPRAGANEQF
>TRBV28|TRBJ2-7
ASSLSAGRTPYEQY
>TRBV4-1|TRBJ2-5
ASSQGGVALSGETQY
>TRBV12-3/TRBV12-4|TRBJ2-1
ASSPTRNNEQF
>TRBV6-5|TRBJ2-7
ASSYSRREGGEQY
>TRBV5-1|TRBJ2-7
ASSLVQGTYEQY
>TRBV11-2|TRBJ2-5
ASGGTGTQY
>TRBV20-1|TRBJ2-7
SAVLETSGSYEQY
>TRBV7-2|TRBJ2-1
ASSSKAGRKRDEQF
>TRBV29-1|TRBJ2-7
SVAGTSGTYEQY
>TRBV19|TRBJ1-1
ASSPKGGLDTEAF
>TRBV5-1|TRBJ1-2
ASSLLMADDYGYT
>TRBV29-1|TRBJ2-7
SVLGQETYEQY
>TRBV12-5|TRBJ2-1
ASGPRLAGDTYNEQF
>TRBV5-1|TRBJ2-5
ASSLAQVGETQY
>TRBV5-1|TRBJ2-3
ASSHPSSMTDTQY
>TRBV5-1|TRBJ2-2
ASSPRTSGRAGTGELF
>TRBV20-1|TRBJ2-5
SAAKPPQETQY
>TRBV6-4|TRBJ1-4
ASAAGAPTIRGGGEKLF